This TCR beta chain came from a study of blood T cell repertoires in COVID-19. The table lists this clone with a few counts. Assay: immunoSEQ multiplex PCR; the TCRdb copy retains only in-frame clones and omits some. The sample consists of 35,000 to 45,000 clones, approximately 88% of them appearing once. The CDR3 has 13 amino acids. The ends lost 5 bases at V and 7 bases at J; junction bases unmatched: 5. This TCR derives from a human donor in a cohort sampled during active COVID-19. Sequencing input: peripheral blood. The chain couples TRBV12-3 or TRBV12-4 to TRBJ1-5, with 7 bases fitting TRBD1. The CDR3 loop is CASSQQGNQPQHF. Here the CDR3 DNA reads TGTGCCAGCAGTCAACAGGGGAACCAGCCCCAGCATTTT.